This is a list of T cell receptor beta chains from one sample in a study of T cell changes during pregnancy in multiple sclerosis. Data came from immunoSEQ multiplex PCR; TCRdb stores just in-frame clones and leaves some out. The sample records about 93,000 clones, around 91% being singletons. Sample: peripheral blood, taken after pregnancy. The receptors shown here come from a female donor in good health, enrolled as a control in a pregnancy study. Both conserved end residues are part of each CDR3. The order of the fields is V gene, J gene, clone size, D gene, CDR3 length, CDR3 DNA, CDR3 protein. The D gene is left open where the match is weak. Some rows mark clone size as missing; the rest say once, few, many or name a class of expanded clone.

TRBV4-3	TRBJ2-7	once	TRBD1	15	TGCGCCAGCAGCCAAGACCGGGACAGGGTCTACGAGCAGTACTTC	CASSQDRDRVYEQYF
TRBV7-8	TRBJ2-5	.	TRBD1	16	TGTGCCAGCAGCTTAGTGGGGACAGGGGGTCAAGAGACCCAGTACTTC	CASSLVGTGGQETQYF
TRBV6-4	TRBJ2-1	once	.	15	TGTGCCAGCAGTGACGGGCGAAGCTCCTACAATGAGCAGTTCTTC	CASSDGRSSYNEQFF
TRBV2	TRBJ2-7	.	.	12	TGTGCCAGCAGAGGACAGAGGAACGAGCAGTACTTC	CASRGQRNEQYF
TRBV11-3	TRBJ2-3	.	TRBD1	16	TGTGCCAGCAGCTGGGGGACAGGGGGGAGAACAGATACGCAGTATTTT	CASSWGTGGRTDTQYF
TRBV7-3	TRBJ2-2	.	.	13	TGTGCCAGCAGTCCAGGGGAGCACGGGGAGCTGTTTTTT	CASSPGEHGELFF
TRBV6-4	TRBJ1-6	.	TRBD1	15	TGTGCCAGCAGTGCCCGACAGGGCTCCAATTCACCCCTCCACTTT	CASSARQGSNSPLHF
TRBV19	TRBJ1-1	.	TRBD1	13	TGTGCCAGTAGTCGATCAGGGGGCCGGGAGGCTTTCTTT	CASSRSGGREAFF
TRBV6-1	TRBJ1-6	.	.	14	TGTGCCACCCAAAGGGGAGGGGGAAATTCACCCCTCCACTTT	CATQRGGGNSPLHF
TRBV18	TRBJ2-7	.	.	15	TGTGCCAGCTCAAATGGGGGGATCCTCTCCTACGAGCAGTACTTC	CASSNGGILSYEQYF
TRBV7-9	TRBJ1-2	.	.	14	TGTGCCAGCAGCCCTCGACAGGCCAACTATGGCTACACCTTC	CASSPRQANYGYTF
TRBV30	TRBJ1-2	.	TRBD1	12	TGTGCCTGGGCGGAGGGGGCGCGTGGCTACACCTTC	CAWAEGARGYTF
TRBV7-2	TRBJ1-5	.	.	14	TGTGCCAGCAGCTTAAGACAGCAGAGTCAGCCCCAGCATTTT	CASSLRQQSQPQHF
TRBV28	TRBJ1-5	.	.	13	TGTGCCAGCAAGGGGCGTAGCAATCAGCCCCAGCATTTT	CASKGRSNQPQHF
TRBV18	TRBJ2-2	.	.	12	TGTGCCAGCTCACCCCCCGCCGGGGAGCTGTTTTTT	CASSPPAGELFF
TRBV19	TRBJ2-7	.	TRBD2	15	TGTGCCAGTAAGTCGGGATTAGCGGGGGACCACGAGCAGTACTTC	CASKSGLAGDHEQYF
TRBV27	TRBJ1-3	.	.	13	TGTGCCAGCAGACAAGGGGGTGGAAACACCATATATTTT	CASRQGGGNTIYF
TRBV5-5	TRBJ1-1	.	.	13	TGTGCCAGCAGCTTTTCGGCGGACACTGAAGCTTTCTTT	CASSFSADTEAFF
TRBV2	TRBJ1-5	once	TRBD1	15	TGTGCCAGCAGTGTTGCGGGACAGGGGGTCCAGCCCCAGCATTTT	CASSVAGQGVQPQHF
TRBV5-1	TRBJ2-1	.	TRBD2	17	TGCGCCAGCAGCTTCGGGGGGACTAGCGGGGGCGACAATGAGCAGTTCTTC	CASSFGGTSGGDNEQFF
TRBV9	TRBJ1-4	.	.	14	TGTGCCAGCAGCGTTAGTATGGGGCAAGAAAAACTGTTTTTT	CASSVSMGQEKLFF
TRBV28	TRBJ2-7	.	TRBD1	15	TGTGCCAGCAGTTTATCCCAGACAGGGTGGGACGAGCAGTACTTC	CASSLSQTGWDEQYF
TRBV19	TRBJ1-1	.	TRBD1	14	TGTGCCAGCAAACCCGGGACAGGGTACACTGAAGCTTTCTTT	CASKPGTGYTEAFF
TRBV5-1	TRBJ2-1	.	TRBD1	15	TGCGCCAGCAGCTTGGCGGGGACAGGGAACAATGAGCAGTTCTTC	CASSLAGTGNNEQFF
TRBV9	TRBJ2-1	.	TRBD2	16	TGTGCCAGCAGCGTAGGACTAGCGGGGGGGAACAATGAGCAGTTCTTC	CASSVGLAGGNNEQFF
TRBV29-1	TRBJ1-1	few	.	12	TGCAGCGTGACAGGAAACCACACTGAAGCTTTCTTT	CSVTGNHTEAFF
TRBV11-3	TRBJ2-3	.	.	14	TGTGCCAGCAGCTTAGGGGGGCTCACAGATACGCAGTATTTT	CASSLGGLTDTQYF
TRBV4-2	TRBJ1-5	.	.	17	TGTGCCAGCAGCCAAGATAGGCAGGTAAACCCATTCAGACCCCAGCATTTT	CASSQDRQVNPFRPQHF
TRBV6-6	TRBJ1-1	.	TRBD1	14	TGTGCCAGCACCTCGGGACAGCCCGTTTTAGAGGCTTTCTTT	CASTSGQPVLEAFF
TRBV28	TRBJ2-7	.	.	14	TGTGCCTCCCGTGGTCCAGACTGGTTCCACGAGCAGTACTTC	CASRGPDWFHEQYF
TRBV7-2	TRBJ1-2	.	TRBD1	15	TGTGCCAGCAGCTTAGTCGGACAGGGGGACTATGGCTACACCTTC	CASSLVGQGDYGYTF
TRBV5-3	TRBJ2-1	.	TRBD1	16	TGTGCCAGAAGCTTGTTAGGACAGGGGGCAGCGGGTGAGCAGTTCTTC	CARSLLGQGAAGEQFF
TRBV19	TRBJ1-4	.	.	17	TGTGCCAGTAGTATAGTAGGAACTCAGGCGTACAATGAAAAACTGTTTTTT	CASSIVGTQAYNEKLFF
TRBV19	TRBJ1-2	.	.	12	TGTGCCAGTAGGGACAGCAACTATGGCTACACCTTC	CASRDSNYGYTF
TRBV4-1	TRBJ1-5	.	TRBD1	15	TGCGCCAGCAGCCAATCCGACAGGGACGGTCAGCCCCAGCATTTT	CASSQSDRDGQPQHF
TRBV7-3	TRBJ2-3	.	.	15	TGTGCCAGCAGCTTGGGACAATTCCCCACAGATACGCAGTATTTT	CASSLGQFPTDTQYF
TRBV4-3	TRBJ1-5	.	.	15	TGCGCCAGCAGCCTCGACCGGGACATAAATCAGCCCCAGCATTTT	CASSLDRDINQPQHF
TRBV6-4	TRBJ2-1	.	.	16	TGTGCCAGCAGTGACTCACCCGCGAGCTCCTACAATGAGCAGTTCTTC	CASSDSPASSYNEQFF
TRBV7-9	TRBJ2-3	.	.	15	TGTGCCAGCAGCTTAGAACAGGGACGCACAGATACGCAGTATTTT	CASSLEQGRTDTQYF
TRBV6-4	TRBJ2-1	.	TRBD2	15	TGTGCCAGCAGTGAGAAGGGGACTAGCTCATCTAGTCTGTTCTTC	CASSEKGTSSSSLFF
TRBV9	TRBJ2-7	.	.	16	TGTGCCAGCAGCCCCCGACTAGGAGACTCTCAGTACGAGCAGTACTTC	CASSPRLGDSQYEQYF
TRBV5-6	TRBJ2-7	.	TRBD1	15	TGTGCCAGCAGCGTGCTAGGGACAGGCACCTACGAGCAGTACTTC	CASSVLGTGTYEQYF
TRBV2	TRBJ2-7	once	.	13	TGTGCCAGCAGTGAAGACGGAGGATCCAAGCAGTACTTC	CASSEDGGSKQYF
TRBV2	TRBJ2-4	once	.	14	TGTGCCAGCAGTGAGGGGGCACTAAAAAACATTCAGTACTTC	CASSEGALKNIQYF
TRBV7-3	TRBJ2-3	.	TRBD1	14	TGTGCCAGCAGCTTCGACAGGGGCACAGATACGCAGTATTTT	CASSFDRGTDTQYF